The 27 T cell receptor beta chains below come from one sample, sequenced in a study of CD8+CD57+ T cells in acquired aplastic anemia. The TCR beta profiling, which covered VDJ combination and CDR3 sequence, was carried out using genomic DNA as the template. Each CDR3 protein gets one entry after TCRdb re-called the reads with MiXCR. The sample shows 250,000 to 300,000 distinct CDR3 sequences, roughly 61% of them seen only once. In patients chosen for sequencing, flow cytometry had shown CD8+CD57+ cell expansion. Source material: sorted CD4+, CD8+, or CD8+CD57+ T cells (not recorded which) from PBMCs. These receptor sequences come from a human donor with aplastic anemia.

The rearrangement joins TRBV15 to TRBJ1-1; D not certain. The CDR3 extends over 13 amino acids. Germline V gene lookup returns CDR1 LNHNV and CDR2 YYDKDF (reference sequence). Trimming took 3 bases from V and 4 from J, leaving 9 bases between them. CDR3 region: CATSSARATEAFF. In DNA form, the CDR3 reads TGTGCCACCAGCAGCGCCCGGGCCACTGAAGCTTTCTTT.

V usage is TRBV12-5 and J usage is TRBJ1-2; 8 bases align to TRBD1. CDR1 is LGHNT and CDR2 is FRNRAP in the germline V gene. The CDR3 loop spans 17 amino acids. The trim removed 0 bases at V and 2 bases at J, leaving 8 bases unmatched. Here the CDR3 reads CASGLVPSGQGNYGYTF. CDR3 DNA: TGTGCTAGTGGTTTGGTACCCAGTGGACAGGGCAACTATGGCTACACCTTC. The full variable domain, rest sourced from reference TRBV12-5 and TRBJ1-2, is DARVTQTPRHKVTEMGQEVTMRCQPILGHNTVFWYRQTMMQGLELLAYFRNRAPLDDSGMPKDRFSAEMPDATLATLKIQPSEPRDSAVYFCASGLVPSGQGNYGYTFGSGTRLTVV.

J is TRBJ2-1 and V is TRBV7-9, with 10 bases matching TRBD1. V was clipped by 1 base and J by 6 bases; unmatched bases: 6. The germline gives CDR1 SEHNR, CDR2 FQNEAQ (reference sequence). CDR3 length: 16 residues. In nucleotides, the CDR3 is TGTGCCAGCAGCTTAGTGGGGGACAGGGGCTCCAATGAGCAGTTCTTC. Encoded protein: CASSLVGDRGSNEQFF.

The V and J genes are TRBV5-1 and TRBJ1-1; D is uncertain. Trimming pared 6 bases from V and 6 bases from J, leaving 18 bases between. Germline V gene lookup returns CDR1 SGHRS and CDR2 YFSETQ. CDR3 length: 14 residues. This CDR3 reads CASKMGAGSPEAFF. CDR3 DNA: TGCGCCAGCAAAATGGGAGCCGGATCCCCTGAAGCTTTCTTT.

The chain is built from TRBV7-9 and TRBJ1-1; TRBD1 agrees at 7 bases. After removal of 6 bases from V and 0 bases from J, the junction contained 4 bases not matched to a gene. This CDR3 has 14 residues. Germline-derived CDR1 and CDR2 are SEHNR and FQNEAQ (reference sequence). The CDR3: CASRQGLMNTEAFF. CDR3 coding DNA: TGTGCCAGCAGACAGGGGCTAATGAACACTGAAGCTTTCTTT.

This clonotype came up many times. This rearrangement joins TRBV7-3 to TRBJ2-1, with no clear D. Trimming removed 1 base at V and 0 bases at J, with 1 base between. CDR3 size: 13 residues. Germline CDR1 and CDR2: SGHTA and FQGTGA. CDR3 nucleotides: TGTGCCAGCAGCTTAAGCTCCTACAATGAGCAGTTCTTC. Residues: CASSLSSYNEQFF.

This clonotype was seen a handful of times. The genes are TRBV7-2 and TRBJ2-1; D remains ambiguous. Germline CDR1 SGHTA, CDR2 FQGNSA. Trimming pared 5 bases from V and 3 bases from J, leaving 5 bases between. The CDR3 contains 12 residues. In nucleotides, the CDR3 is TGTGCCAGCAGCCGGAGCTACAATGAGCAGTTCTTC. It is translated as CASSRSYNEQFF.

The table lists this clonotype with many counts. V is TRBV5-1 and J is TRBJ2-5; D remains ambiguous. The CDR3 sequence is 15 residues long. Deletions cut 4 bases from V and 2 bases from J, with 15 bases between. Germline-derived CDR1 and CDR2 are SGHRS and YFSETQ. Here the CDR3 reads CASSPSPGQQETQYF. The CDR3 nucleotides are TGCGCCAGCAGCCCGAGCCCGGGTCAACAAGAGACCCAGTACTTC.

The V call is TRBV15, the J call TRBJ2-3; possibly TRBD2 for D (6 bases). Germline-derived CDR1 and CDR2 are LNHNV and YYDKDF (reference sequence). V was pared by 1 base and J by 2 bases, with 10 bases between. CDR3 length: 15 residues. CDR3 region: CATSRVGTYTDTQYF. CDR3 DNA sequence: TGTGCCACCAGCAGAGTCGGGACTTACACAGATACGCAGTATTTT.

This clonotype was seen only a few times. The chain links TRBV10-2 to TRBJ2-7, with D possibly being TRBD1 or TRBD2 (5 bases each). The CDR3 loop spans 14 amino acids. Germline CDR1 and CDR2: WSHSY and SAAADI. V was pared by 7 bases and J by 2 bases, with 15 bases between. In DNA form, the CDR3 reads TGCGCCAGCATCGTTGGGGACCCGCCCTACGAGCAGTACTTC. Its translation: CASIVGDPPYEQYF.

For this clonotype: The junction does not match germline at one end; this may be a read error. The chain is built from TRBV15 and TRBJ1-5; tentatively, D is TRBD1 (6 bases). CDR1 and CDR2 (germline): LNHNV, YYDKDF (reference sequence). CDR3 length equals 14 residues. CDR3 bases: TGTGCCACCAGCCGAGACAGGAACAATCAGCCCCAGCATTTT. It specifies CATSRDRNNQPQHF.

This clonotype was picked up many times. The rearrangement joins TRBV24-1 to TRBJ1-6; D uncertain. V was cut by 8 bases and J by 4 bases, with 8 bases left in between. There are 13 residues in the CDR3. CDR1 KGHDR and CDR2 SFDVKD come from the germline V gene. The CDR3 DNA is TGTGCCACCACGGCTTCGTATAATTCACCCCTCCACTTT. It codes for CATTASYNSPLHF.

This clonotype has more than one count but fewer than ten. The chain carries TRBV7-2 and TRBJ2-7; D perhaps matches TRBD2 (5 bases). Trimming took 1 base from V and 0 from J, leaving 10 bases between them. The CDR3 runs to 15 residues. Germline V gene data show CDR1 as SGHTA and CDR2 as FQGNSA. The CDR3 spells CASSLVTGSSYEQYF. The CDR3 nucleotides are TGTGCCAGCAGCTTAGTTACGGGGAGCTCCTACGAGCAGTACTTC.

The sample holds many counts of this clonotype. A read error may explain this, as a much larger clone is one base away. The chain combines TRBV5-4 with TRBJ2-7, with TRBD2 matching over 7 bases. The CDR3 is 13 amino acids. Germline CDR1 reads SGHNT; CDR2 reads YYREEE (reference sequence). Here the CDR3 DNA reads TGTGCCAGCAGCTTGGCCGGGGGGTACGGGCAGTACTTC. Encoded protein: CASSLAGGYGQYF.

The CDR3: CATGRGQGFEKLFF. CDR3 in DNA: TGTGCCACTGGCAGGGGACAGGGATTTGAAAAACTGTTTTTT. The chain joins TRBV15 to TRBJ1-4, with 9 nucleotides matching TRBD1. The junction had 9 bases not matched to a gene; V was cut back by 9 bases and J by 7 bases. Per the germline V gene, CDR1 is LNHNV and CDR2 is YYDKDF (reference sequence). The CDR3 extends over 14 amino acids.

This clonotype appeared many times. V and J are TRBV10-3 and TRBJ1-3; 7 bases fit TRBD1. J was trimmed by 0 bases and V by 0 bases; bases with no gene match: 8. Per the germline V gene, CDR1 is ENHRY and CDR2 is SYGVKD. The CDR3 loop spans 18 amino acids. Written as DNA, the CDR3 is TGTGCCATCAGTGAGTCAGTCCCAGGGGGGAGCTCTGGAAACACCATATATTTT. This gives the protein CAISESVPGGSSGNTIYF.

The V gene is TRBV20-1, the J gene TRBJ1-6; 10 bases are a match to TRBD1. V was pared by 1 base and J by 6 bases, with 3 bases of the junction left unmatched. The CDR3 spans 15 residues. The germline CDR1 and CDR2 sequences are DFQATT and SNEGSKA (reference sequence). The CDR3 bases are TGCAGTGCTAGAGGACAGGGGGCAGGTAATTCACCCCTCCACTTT. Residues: CSARGQGAGNSPLHF.

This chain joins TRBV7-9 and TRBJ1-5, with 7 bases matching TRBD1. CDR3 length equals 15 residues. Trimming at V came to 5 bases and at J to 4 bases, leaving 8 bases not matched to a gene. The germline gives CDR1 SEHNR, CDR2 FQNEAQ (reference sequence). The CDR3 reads CASSGGTASNQPQHF. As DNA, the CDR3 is TGTGCCAGCAGCGGAGGGACAGCCTCAAATCAGCCCCAGCATTTT.

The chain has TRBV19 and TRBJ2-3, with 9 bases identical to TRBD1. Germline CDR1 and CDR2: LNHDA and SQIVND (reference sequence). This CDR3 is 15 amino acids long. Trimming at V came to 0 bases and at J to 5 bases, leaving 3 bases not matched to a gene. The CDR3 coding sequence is TGTGCCAGTAGTATAGATACAGGGGGCGTAGATACGCAGTATTTT. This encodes CASSIDTGGVDTQYF.

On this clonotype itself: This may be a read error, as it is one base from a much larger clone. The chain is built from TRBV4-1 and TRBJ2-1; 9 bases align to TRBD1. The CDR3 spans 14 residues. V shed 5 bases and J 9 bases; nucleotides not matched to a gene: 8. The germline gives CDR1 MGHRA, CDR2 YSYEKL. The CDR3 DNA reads TGCGCCAGCAGCTTGAGACAGGGGGGGAGTGAGCAGTTCTTC. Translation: CASSLRQGGSEQFF.

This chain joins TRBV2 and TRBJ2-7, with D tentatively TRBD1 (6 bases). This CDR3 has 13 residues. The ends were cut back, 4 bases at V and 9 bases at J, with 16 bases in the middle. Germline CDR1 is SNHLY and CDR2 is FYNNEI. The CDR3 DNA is TGTGCCAGCAGTGTCGTGGGGGCGCAAGGGCAGTACTTC. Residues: CASSVVGAQGQYF.

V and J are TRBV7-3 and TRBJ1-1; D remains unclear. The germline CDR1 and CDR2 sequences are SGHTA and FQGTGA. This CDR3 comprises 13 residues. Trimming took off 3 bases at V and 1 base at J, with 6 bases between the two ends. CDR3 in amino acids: CASSFRKNTEAFF. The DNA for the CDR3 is TGTGCCAGCAGCTTCCGGAAGAACACTGAAGCTTTCTTT.

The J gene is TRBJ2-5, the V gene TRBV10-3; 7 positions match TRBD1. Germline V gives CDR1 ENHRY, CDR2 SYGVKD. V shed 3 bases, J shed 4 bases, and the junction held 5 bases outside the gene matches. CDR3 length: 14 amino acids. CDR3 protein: CAISEGQAGETQYF. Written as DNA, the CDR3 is TGTGCCATCAGTGAAGGACAGGCCGGAGAGACCCAGTACTTC.

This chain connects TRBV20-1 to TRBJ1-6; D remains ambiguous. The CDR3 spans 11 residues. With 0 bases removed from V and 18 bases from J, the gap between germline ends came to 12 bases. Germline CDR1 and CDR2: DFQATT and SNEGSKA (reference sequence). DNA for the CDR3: TGCAGTGCTAGAGAAGCCGCTACCCACCACTTT. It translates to CSAREAATHHF.

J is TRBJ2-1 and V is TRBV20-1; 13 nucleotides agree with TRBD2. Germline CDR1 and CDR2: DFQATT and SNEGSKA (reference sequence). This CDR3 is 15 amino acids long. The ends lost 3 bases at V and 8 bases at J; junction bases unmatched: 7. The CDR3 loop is CSARTGGLAGYEQFF. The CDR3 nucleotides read TGCAGTGCTAGGACAGGGGGACTAGCGGGATATGAGCAGTTCTTC.

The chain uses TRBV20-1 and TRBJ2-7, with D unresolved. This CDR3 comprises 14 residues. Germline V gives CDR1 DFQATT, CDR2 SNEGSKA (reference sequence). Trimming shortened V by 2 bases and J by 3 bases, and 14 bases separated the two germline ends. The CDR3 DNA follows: TGCAGTGCTAGATCCCACACATCTATCTACGAGCAGTACTTC. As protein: CSARSHTSIYEQYF.

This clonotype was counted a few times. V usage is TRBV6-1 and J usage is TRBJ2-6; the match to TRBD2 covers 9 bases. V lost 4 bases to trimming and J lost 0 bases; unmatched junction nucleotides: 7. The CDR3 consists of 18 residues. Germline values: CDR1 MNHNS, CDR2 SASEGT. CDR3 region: CASSVYSGSPSGANVLTF. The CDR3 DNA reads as TGTGCCAGCAGTGTCTATAGCGGGAGCCCCTCTGGGGCCAACGTCCTGACTTTC.